A single TCR beta chain is shown here with its context. Its cognate antigen has yet to be identified. Base qualities are not at hand, and no much larger clone is one base apart. The data are from a study of tumor-infiltrating lymphocytes in primary liver carcinoma (dated by TCRdb to the late 2010s). A note on the overall study: Roughly five patients with histopathologically diagnosed primary liver carcinoma underwent surgical resection in China between 2015 and March 2016. Of the five patients, three men and two women aged 30 to 69 years, four had hepatocellular carcinoma and one had combined HCC and intrahepatic cholangiocarcinoma. The five patients had tumors of stage T1-T3 N0M0, with maximum diameters ranging from roughly 4.2 to 10 cm. Roughly 3.5 to 8 million productive TCRbeta reads were obtained per sample, and no significant difference in read depth was found between tissue types. Across five regions of each liver tumor, along with adjacent normal tissue and blood, the study brought together TCRbeta repertoire sequencing, expression microarrays and whole-exome sequencing. A total of 35 or so specimens from 5 patients went through TCRbeta repertoire sequencing, namely 25 tumor regions, 5 adjacent noncancerous liver tissues and 5 peripheral blood samples. Repertoires from technical replicates were highly reproducible, with mean shared-clone rates roughly 0.89 and correlation coefficients above 0.98. What the work shows at the level of the full study, not this receptor alone: Only 4 or 5 patients were included in the study, and the authors note that the findings should be validated in a larger study. Pairs of tumor regions showed greater repertoire overlap (mean about 35%) than tumor-adjacent pairs (17%) or tumor-blood pairs (around 15%), which is consistent with antigen-driven expansion. Only the TCR beta chain was sequenced, which likely underestimates true repertoire diversity because unpaired alpha chains were not captured. The top 250 clones accounted for a significantly greater share of the repertoire in tumors than in blood (p = 0.039). Since the samples were bulk and unsorted, there was no way to compare CD4+ and CD8+ T cell repertoires.

TRIzol reagent was used to extract blood RNA from unsorted whole blood, while the DNeasy Blood & Tissue kit provided the germline DNA. Patients had chronic HBV infection and were treatment-naive at sampling. Around 4 milliliters of peripheral blood were collected into K2EDTA tubes before surgery. Using a constant-region primer and ProtoScript II reverse transcriptase, TCRbeta-specific cDNA was reverse-transcribed from 400 to 550 ng total RNA. TCRbeta libraries were built with three nested multiplex PCR rounds, a slightly modified ARM-PCR procedure. Sample barcodes and Illumina adapters were added in a final 25-cycle PCR using Deep VentR polymerase. Before sequencing, amplicons between 200 and 500 bp were purified from gel using a QIAquick gel extraction kit. The TCRbeta amplicons were sequenced with 250-bp paired-end reads on an Illumina HiSeq 2500. The authors' analysis ran thus. Reads were quality-trimmed with Trimmomatic v0.33, and paired reads were merged with FLASH v1.2.11 to recover full CDR3 sequences. V, D and J germline segments were assigned to the rearranged TCRbeta sequences by MiGEC v1.2.1b. Clonotype statistics, along with Shannon-Wiener diversity indices, were calculated using VDJtools v1.0.0. To cut down on sampling bias, every analysis after diversity analysis relied on just the 250 most abundant clonotypes from each sample. Using fastp at Q25 and MiXCR, TCRdb reprocessed the public reads and kept productive beta chains. Rows merge per CDR3 protein into single entries with the most common DNA and genes. TCRdb, not the authors, supplied the V and J calls. For this sample there are about 310,000 distinct CDR3 sequences; around 50% appear just once. 15% to 20% of the sample comes from the top ten.

The specimen sequenced was peripheral blood. The clonotype comes from a young woman with primary liver carcinoma and hepatitis B virus infection.

The sequenced DNA is TGTGCCAGCAGCACGGGACTAGCGGGAGTGTCCACCGGGGAGCTGTTTTTT. The resulting protein is CASSTGLAGVSTGELFF. The sequence links TRBV12-3 or TRBV12-4 to TRBJ2-2, and TRBD2 aligns with 14 junction nucleotides. Ends trimmed: V by 6 bases, J by 4 bases; bases unmatched to a gene: 7. Including cysteine and phenylalanine, the CDR3 has 17 amino acids. Left in the record is the CDR3 DNA by itself, 51 bases read in frame from the first base.